This T cell receptor beta chain is from a study of blood T cell repertoires in COVID-19. Study background: COVID-19 samples collected from the United States, Italy and Spain covered acute and convalescent phases.

Authors' processing steps: Counts of nucleated cells, estimated from reference gene primer amplification, were obtained. Using immunoSEQ multiplex PCR, the repertoire was profiled, and TCRdb retains in-frame clones only, with some absent. V and J calls and clone size are copied from that table; D and trimming were computed from the DNA. The profile shows 150,000 to 200,000 clones, almost 85% of them singletons. The CDR3 is 17 residues long. V shed 3 bases, J shed 0 bases, and the junction held 4 bases outside the gene matches. Germline V CDR1 and CDR2: KGHSH, LQKENI. All enrollees were roughly 18 to 95 years old and from 20 to 25 US areas.

Input material: PBMCs or T cells enriched from blood (not recorded which). The chain carries TRBV18 and TRBJ2-1; 11 positions match TRBD2. This TCR came from a man aged 50-59 years who had recovered from COVID-19. The CDR3 protein is CASSPWTSGSSYNEQFF. DNA of the CDR3: TGTGCCAGCTCACCTTGGACTAGCGGGTCCTCCTACAATGAGCAGTTCTTC.